This T cell receptor (beta chain) was obtained from a study of blood T cells in healthy people across ages. Peripheral blood samples of approximately 10 milliliters were drawn from each donor. Comment on this clonotype: The antigen remains unidentified.

The authors ran a second PCR of about 7 to 11 cycles using a sample-barcoded 5' primer and a J-beta primer mix. Each cDNA molecule was tagged by a template-switch adaptor with 12 random nucleotides. One entry per CDR3 protein results from TCRdb running MiXCR on the 5' RACE reads. Of 1.5 million to 2 million distinct CDR3 sequences detected, around half appear once; the ten largest clones hold over 2%. Study results and limitations: Age showed a roughly linear inverse relationship with TCR beta diversity per million T cells. Investigators treated diversity estimates from one million T cells as underestimates.

CDR1 MNHEY and CDR2 SVGEGT come from the germline V gene. CDR3 length: 16 amino acids. The junction had 8 bases not matched to a gene; V was cut back by 8 bases and J by 1 base. The specimen sequenced was blood. The clonotype comes from a woman in her thirties or forties in good health. V and J are TRBV6-2 or TRBV6-3 and TRBJ2-2, with TRBD2 matching over 9 bases. The CDR3 region is CASQSGLAENTGELFF. The CDR3 DNA is TGTGCCAGCCAATCGGGACTAGCTGAGAACACCGGGGAGCTGTTTTTT.